What follows describes a single TCR beta chain. The data belong to a study of blood T cell repertoires in COVID-19. Study summary: Some COVID-19 samples were acute and others convalescent; all came from the United States, Italy and Spain.

The CDR3 length is 12 residues. Trimming pared 8 bases from V and 2 bases from J, leaving 7 bases between. Germline CDR1 is MNHEY and CDR2 is SMNVEV (reference sequence). Per the original methods: Amplification of reference gene primers provided the estimated nucleated cell counts. Sequencing used immunoSEQ multiplex PCR; TCRdb keeps in-frame clones, though not all of them. V, J and clone size are those of that table, while D and trimming were read from the DNA. The table records about 98,000 clones, about 89% of them present only once. V usage is TRBV27 and J usage is TRBJ1-5; D call uncertain. Input material: peripheral blood. The clonotype was recovered from a man aged 45-65 years with acute or convalescent COVID-19. The CDR3 region is CASGRGNQPQHF. The DNA of the CDR3 is TGTGCCAGCGGGAGGGGCAATCAGCCCCAGCATTTT.